In its sample, the clone carrying this T cell receptor beta chain was seen a few times. The antigen is undetermined. Sample treatment: approximately 11-day PBMC culture with coronavirus spike peptide pools or control peptides (ViraFEST assay). Cultures got half-medium changes with IL-2 on days 3 and 7. Sequencing of the DNA from cultured CD4+ T cells was carried out with the Oncomine TCR Beta short-read assay. Someone extracted genomic DNA from cultured CD4+ T cells. TCRdb used MiXCR to reprocess the PCR reads, holding one entry per CDR3 protein. The repertoire holds 15,000 or so distinct CDR3 sequences, with 45% to 50% as singletons. From germline, CDR1 is MNHEY and CDR2 SVGEGT. Deletions cut 1 base from V and 2 bases from J, with 8 bases between. This CDR3 has 14 amino acids. This sample was included in a study of vaccination and CD4 T cells after COVID-19. Study context: Overlapping peptides covering the spike proteins of SARS-CoV-2, HCoV-NL63, HCoV-OC43 and HCoV-229E were added to stimulate cells. The study, taken as a whole, reports: Vaccine-specific clones numbering 304 of 307 showed spike mono-reactivity in convalescent patients.

The TCR was taken from a human donor who had recovered from COVID-19. The chain links TRBV6-2 or TRBV6-3 to TRBJ1-1, with D possibly TRBD1 on 5 matching bases. The sample consisted of CD4+ T cells from blood, cultured in vitro. CDR3 residues: CASSYYRLNTEAFF. The CDR3 nucleotides are TGTGCCAGCAGTTACTACAGGCTTAACACTGAAGCTTTCTTT.